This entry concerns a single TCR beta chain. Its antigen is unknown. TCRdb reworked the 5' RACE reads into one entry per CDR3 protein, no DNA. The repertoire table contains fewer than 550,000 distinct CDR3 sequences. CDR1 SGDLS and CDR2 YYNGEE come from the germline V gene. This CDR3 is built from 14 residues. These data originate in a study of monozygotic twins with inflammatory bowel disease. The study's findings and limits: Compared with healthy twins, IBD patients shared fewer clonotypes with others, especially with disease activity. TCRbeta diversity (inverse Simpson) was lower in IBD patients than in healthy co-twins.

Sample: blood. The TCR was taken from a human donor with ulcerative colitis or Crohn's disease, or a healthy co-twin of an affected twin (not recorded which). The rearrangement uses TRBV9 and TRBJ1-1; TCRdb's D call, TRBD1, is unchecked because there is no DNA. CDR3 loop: CASSPQGGATEAFF.